This paragraph covers one TCR beta chain sequence. This sample is part of a study of blood T cell repertoires in COVID-19. Across the study: The samples span acute and convalescent COVID-19 from the United States, Italy and Spain. PBMCs, B-cell-depleted T cells, or T cells provided the cDNA or gDNA that made up the material.

How the authors handled the data: The authors estimated nucleated cell counts from reference gene primer amplification. Profiled with immunoSEQ multiplex PCR; TCRdb holds only in-frame clones, not every one. The V and J calls and clone size are taken from that table; D and trimming were inferred from the DNA. This table holds roughly 100,000 clones, about 91% found once. V lost 0 bases and J lost 5; bases outside the gene matches: 11. CDR1 and CDR2 from the germline V gene are KGHDR and SFDVKD. There are 17 residues in the CDR3. The chain recombines TRBV24-1 with TRBJ2-5, with 7 bases aligning to TRBD2. The sample comprised peripheral blood. The sequence came from a woman in her sixties or seventies with acute or convalescent COVID-19. The CDR3 loop is CATSDLGAGPGMETQYF. CDR3 nucleotides: TGTGCCACCAGTGATTTGGGAGCGGGGCCAGGGATGGAGACCCAGTACTTC.